The 5 T cell receptor beta chains below all came from one sample that was sequenced in a study of OX40 agonist ivuxolimab in advanced cancers. Measured with immunoSEQ multiplex PCR; TCRdb has only the in-frame clones, and not every one. Of approximately 77,000 clones in the sample, about 80% were seen once. Here the sequenced sample was CD4+ or CD8+ T cells sorted from blood, taken in a trial of the OX40 agonist ivuxolimab. Receptors originate from an adult with an advanced solid tumor such as melanoma, head and neck, liver or kidney cancer.

The chain is built from TRBV6-1 and TRBJ2-7; 8 nucleotides align to TRBD1. CDR3 length equals 17 residues. J lost 2 bases, V lost 1 base, and 10 bases had no gene match. CDR1 is MNHNS, CDR2 SASEGT, per germline. CDR3 amino acids: CASSEVVPTGAPYEQYF. For the CDR3, the DNA is TGTGCCAGCAGTGAAGTGGTCCCGACAGGGGCCCCCTACGAGCAGTACTTC.

The J gene is TRBJ1-1, the V gene TRBV5-6; 11 nucleotides align to TRBD1. J was trimmed by 10 bases and V by 5 bases; bases with no gene match: 7. CDR3 length: 13 residues. Per germline, CDR1 SGHDT and CDR2 YYEEEE. CDR3 residues: CASRARDRGGAFF. The CDR3 coding sequence is TGTGCCAGCAGAGCCCGGGACAGGGGGGGAGCTTTCTTT. Complete variable domain (other parts from reference TRBV5-6 and TRBJ1-1): DAGVTQSPTHLIKTRGQQVTLRCSPKSGHDTVSWYQQALGQGPQFIFQYYEEEERQRGNFPDRFSGHQFPNYSSELNVNALLLGDSALYLCASRARDRGGAFFGQGTRLTVV.

The chain uses TRBV9 and TRBJ1-5; TRBD1 might be the D (5 bases). Trimming took 2 bases from V and 6 from J, leaving 12 bases between them. This CDR3 has 14 residues. CDR1 SGDLS and CDR2 YYNGEE come from the germline V gene. This chain's CDR3 is CASSVGADSQPQHF. DNA of the CDR3: TGTGCCAGCAGCGTCGGGGCAGACTCTCAGCCCCAGCATTTT.

This clone was seen a handful of times. This chain uses TRBV6-6 with TRBJ1-2, with D maybe TRBD1 (6 bases). In germline, CDR1 is MNHNY, CDR2 SVGAGI (reference sequence). V gave up 2 bases and J gave up 6 bases, with 10 bases separating them. The CDR3 contains 13 residues. The DNA for the CDR3 is TGTGCCAGCAGTTACACAGGGTACAATGGCTACACCTTC. This sequence encodes CASSYTGYNGYTF.

V usage is TRBV4-3 and J usage is TRBJ1-5; D might be TRBD1 (6 bases). The CDR3 extends over 14 amino acids. Germline loops: CDR1 LGHNA, CDR2 YSLEER. Deletions cut 0 bases from V and 11 bases from J, with 14 bases between. CDR3 sequence: CASSQERGRRAQHF. In DNA form, the CDR3 reads TGCGCCAGCAGCCAAGAACGGGGGCGTCGGGCCCAGCATTTT.